This T cell receptor (beta chain) is drawn from a study of human T cells and chemical hapten exposure. V lost 6 bases and J lost 5, with 8 bases in between. CDR3 length: 12 amino acids. Germline V gives CDR1 MNHEY, CDR2 SVGAGI. Noted time point: patch test 1, 2 weeks after DPC sensitization. The sample's treatment: therapeutic diphenylcyclopropenone sensitization with weekly scalp DPC. This clonotype was seen a handful of times. The antigen is not known. TCRdb processed the RACE reads anew with MiXCR; each CDR3 protein has one entry. Among about 69,000 distinct CDR3 sequences listed, about 31% were seen once. General observations from the study: Clustering by CDR3 similarity yielded significantly more large clusters from expanded TCRs than controls.

The rearrangement joins TRBV6-5 to TRBJ2-1, with unresolved D. This TCR derives from a man in his forties or fifties with alopecia areata. Some clones in this sample may be carry-over from other donors' samples. The sample here was whole blood, taken in connection with sensitization to the hapten diphenylcyclopropenone (DPC). Written as DNA, the CDR3 is TGTGCCAGCAGACGGATCGACAATGAGCAGTTCTTC. Residues: CASRRIDNEQFF.